The entry below gives a single TCR beta chain sequence along with its context. Its antigen is not yet known. The record has no base qualities; no much larger clone is one base away. Participants in the prospective study were enrolled through a virtual design, were aged roughly 18 to 90 years, and lived in roughly 26 United States geographic areas. In the prospective study, participants were assigned to cohorts based on the clinical history participants reported in a screening survey and a study questionnaire. Recovered participants in ImmuneRACE Cohort 3 were defined by two consecutive negative NP/OP PCR tests, clearance by a healthcare professional, or resolution of symptoms. Mobile phlebotomists in the prospective study collected whole blood, serum and a nasopharyngeal or oropharyngeal swab from every participant. Additional blood draws and questionnaires over a 2-month period could optionally be provided by prospective study participants. Before DNA extraction, blood samples from the prospective study were shipped at room temperature or frozen.

The sample is drawn from a study of blood T cell repertoires in COVID-19 (dated by TCRdb to about 2020). For the study in its entirety: Samples covering the acute and convalescent phases of COVID-19 were provided by collaborators in the United States, Italy and Spain. The material from the prospective study consisted of cDNA or gDNA derived from T cells, B-cell-depleted T cells, or PBMCs. The dataset comprised deeply sampled blood TCRbeta repertoires from subjects exposed to, actively infected with, or recovered from COVID-19. The repertoires were released in a freely available public database meant as a resource for research on the immune response to SARS-CoV-2. The samples were drawn from two sources: the first 160 participants of the ongoing ImmuneRACE study, and 1,000 to 1,500 subjects contributed by 6 global collaborators. The sample metadata nearly always contained a de-identified subject ID, COVID-19 status, age in years and sex. HLA class I and class II types, where available, came from metadata supplied by the sample provider rather than from assay-based typing. The study at large found these results: Clinical and demographic metadata were provided uncurated, with the amount varying by source and participant.

TCRbeta CDR3 regions were amplified from genomic DNA by means of the immunoSEQ Assay, a bias-controlled multiplex PCR. Per the authors' processing: Within the assay, amplification of reference gene primers was used to estimate how many nucleated cells each sample contained. To quantify the absolute abundance of each unique TCRbeta CDR3 rearrangement, sequence reads were collapsed and filtered. For each sample, productive Simpson clonality was calculated as the square root of Simpson's diversity index over productive rearrangements. Drawn from immuneACCESS, this table holds only the in-frame rearrangements with V and J called that TCRdb kept. Clones are partly lost; checked studies trace under half to an unresolved V gene and leave the rest unexplained. V and J calls and clone size are those listed in that table; D and trimming were worked out from the DNA. This sample is represented by more than 300,000 clones; around 89% of them were singletons. 1.2% of the sample is in the top ten clones.

Trimming removed 0 bases from V and 0 bases from J, leaving 7 bases between the germline ends. The CDR3 runs 15 amino acids, cysteine and phenylalanine included. The retained sequence is limited to the CDR3, 45 bases, with the frame set at the first base. CDR1 SGDLS and CDR2 YYNGEE were looked up in the germline V gene. The chain employs TRBV9 and TRBJ2-1; no D gene call is confident. The sequencing sample was made of PBMCs or T cells enriched from blood (not recorded which). This receptor was obtained from a woman aged 18-35 years who had recovered from COVID-19. The CDR3 reads CASSVVSTSYNEQFF. The nucleotide sequence reads as follows: TGTGCCAGCAGCGTAGTATCTACCTCCTACAATGAGCAGTTCTTC. When the CDR3 is completed using the reference TRBV9 and TRBJ2-1 genes on either side, the full variable domain is DSGVTQTPKHLITATGQRVTLRCSPRSGDLSVYWYQQSLDQGLQFLIQYYNGEERAKGNILERFSAQQFPDLHSELNLSSLELGDSALYFCASSVVSTSYNEQFFGPGTRLTVL.